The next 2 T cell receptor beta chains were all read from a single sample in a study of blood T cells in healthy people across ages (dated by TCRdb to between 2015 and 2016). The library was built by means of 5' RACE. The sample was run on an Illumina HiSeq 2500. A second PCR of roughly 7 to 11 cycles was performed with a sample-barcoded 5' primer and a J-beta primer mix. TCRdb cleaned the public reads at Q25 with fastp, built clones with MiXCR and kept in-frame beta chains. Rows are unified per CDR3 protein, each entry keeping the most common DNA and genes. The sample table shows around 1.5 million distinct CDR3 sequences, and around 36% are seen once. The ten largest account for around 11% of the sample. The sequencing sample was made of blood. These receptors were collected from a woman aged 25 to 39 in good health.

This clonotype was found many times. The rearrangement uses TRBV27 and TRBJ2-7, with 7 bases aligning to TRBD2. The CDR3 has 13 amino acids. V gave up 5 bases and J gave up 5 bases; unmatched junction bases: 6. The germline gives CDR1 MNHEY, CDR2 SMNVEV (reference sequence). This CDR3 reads CASSTTSTNEQYF. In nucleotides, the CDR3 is TGTGCCAGCAGTACGACTAGCACAAACGAGCAGTACTTC.

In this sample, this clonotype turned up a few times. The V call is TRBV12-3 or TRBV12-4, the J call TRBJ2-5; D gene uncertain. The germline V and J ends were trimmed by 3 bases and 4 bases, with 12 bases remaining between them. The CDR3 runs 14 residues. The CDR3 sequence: CASSFLSTRETQYF. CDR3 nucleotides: TGTGCCAGCAGTTTTCTTAGTACTCGAGAGACCCAGTACTTC.